The clone carrying this TCR beta chain turned up a few times. What it recognizes is unknown. The data derive from a study of CD8+ T cells in alopecia areata. CDR1 MNHEY and CDR2 SMNVEV come from the germline V gene (reference sequence). Deletions cut 5 bases from V and 3 bases from J, with 8 bases between. This CDR3 contains 14 residues. Sequencing used cDNA as its template, made by extracting RNA and reverse transcribing it. Clones were read by immunoSEQ multiplex PCR, and TCRdb kept only the in-frame ones, dropping some. This sample has over 150,000 clones, with 50% to 65% found just once. General study findings and limits: Within the top 100, expanded CD8+ clones significantly decreased with tofacitinib, as did scalp clonality. Under tofacitinib, numerous expanded lesional clonotypes remained detectable in scalp and blood.

Sample treatment: oral pan-JAK inhibitor, 5-10 mg twice daily. Specimens obtained from alopecia areata patients comprised lesional scalp punch biopsies and peripheral blood. The J gene is TRBJ1-6, the V gene TRBV27, with D possibly being TRBD1 (6 bases). This material consisted of CD4+ T cells sorted from blood, taken at week 24, from a patient treated with tofacitinib. This sequence was found in a human donor with alopecia areata. The DNA of the CDR3 is TGTGCCAGCAGTCCACAGGGCTATAATTCACCCCTCCACTTT. Translated: CASSPQGYNSPLHF.